The 21 T cell receptor beta chains below all came from one sample that was sequenced in a study of blood T cell repertoires in COVID-19. This table comes from immunoSEQ multiplex PCR, and its TCRdb copy is limited to in-frame clones, with some not included. The sample has about 73,000 clones, more than 70% seen once. Sequencing was done on a sample of peripheral blood. The receptors stem from a man aged 65-85 years with COVID-19, enrolled during active disease.

The rearrangement links TRBV11-3 to TRBJ2-2; a weak D match, TRBD2 (5 bases). In germline, CDR1 is SGHNT, CDR2 YENEEA. The V end lost 3 bases, the J end lost 4 bases, and 9 bases lay between the germline ends. The CDR3 covers 14 residues. The CDR3 protein is CASSLGAGTGELFF. CDR3 nucleotide sequence: TGTGCCAGCAGCTTGGGCGCGGGCACCGGGGAGCTGTTTTTT.

This clone was picked up one time. The chain combines TRBV5-6 with TRBJ2-1, with TRBD2 matching 15 bases. The CDR3 is made up of 16 amino acids. From germline, CDR1 is SGHDT and CDR2 YYEEEE. J gave up 7 bases and V 1 base, and 3 bases lay outside the gene matches. The CDR3 DNA sequence: TGTGCCAGCAGCTTGAGGGGGACTAGCGGGAGGAATGAGCAGTTCTTC. Translating gives CASSLRGTSGRNEQFF. Combining the CDR3 with reference TRBV5-6 and TRBJ2-1 gives the whole variable domain DAGVTQSPTHLIKTRGQQVTLRCSPKSGHDTVSWYQQALGQGPQFIFQYYEEEERQRGNFPDRFSGHQFPNYSSELNVNALLLGDSALYLCASSLRGTSGRNEQFFGPGTRLTVL.

The chain recombines TRBV28 with TRBJ2-7; TRBD1 might be the D (6 bases). CDR1 and CDR2 from the germline V gene are MDHEN and SYDVKM. Deletions cut 3 bases from V and 2 bases from J, with 11 bases between. This CDR3 contains 14 residues. The CDR3 DNA reads TGTGCCAGCAGTTTGGGGACACCACCCTACGAGCAGTACTTC. The encoded protein is CASSLGTPPYEQYF.

This clone was seen a handful of times. The DNA of the CDR3 is TGTGCCAGCACCCGGGGAGTCGAGCAGTACTTC. Residues: CASTRGVEQYF. V gene TRBV27 combines with J gene TRBJ2-7; tentative D call: TRBD2 (5 bases). The CDR3 has 11 amino acids. Trimming took off 7 bases at V and 6 bases at J, with 10 bases between the two ends. Germline V gives CDR1 MNHEY, CDR2 SMNVEV (reference sequence).

The chain recombines TRBV6-2 or TRBV6-3 with TRBJ1-1, with a possible D match to TRBD1 (5 bases). The germline V gene encodes CDR1 MNHEY and CDR2 SVGEGT. This CDR3 has 17 residues. The V end was cut by 4 bases, the J end by 0 bases, with 18 bases between. CDR3 nucleotide sequence: TGTGCCAGCAGTTTGGGATCTCCGGGACTCCTGAACACTGAAGCTTTCTTT. Residues: CASSLGSPGLLNTEAFF.

This clone was recorded a few times. The chain couples TRBV19 to TRBJ1-5; 7 bases agree with TRBD1. Germline V gene sequence: CDR1 LNHDA, CDR2 SQIVND (reference sequence). V gave up 3 bases and J gave up 4 bases; unmatched junction bases: 9. The CDR3 covers 16 residues. The CDR3: CASSIGTTGYNQPQHF. CDR3 sequence (DNA): TGTGCCAGTAGTATTGGGACGACAGGGTATAATCAGCCCCAGCATTTT. Based on the CDR3 plus reference TRBV19 and TRBJ1-5, the full variable domain is DGGITQSPKYLFRKEGQNVTLSCEQNLNHDAMYWYRQDPGQGLRLIYYSQIVNDFQKGDIAEGYSVSREKKESFPLTVTSAQKNPTAFYLCASSIGTTGYNQPQHFGDGTRLSIL.

The genes are TRBV28 and TRBJ1-5, with D possibly being TRBD1 (5 bases). There are 13 residues in the CDR3. Germline-derived CDR1 and CDR2 are MDHEN and SYDVKM. Trimming cost V 2 bases and J 5 bases, with 7 bases left between them. CDR3 region: CASSLDSYQPQHF. CDR3 nucleotide sequence: TGTGCCAGCAGTTTAGACAGCTATCAGCCCCAGCATTTT.

This chain joins TRBV18 and TRBJ2-1; the match to TRBD1 covers 7 bases. This CDR3 spans 15 amino acids. Germline CDR1 reads KGHSH; CDR2 reads LQKENI. The V and J ends lost 2 bases and 5 bases, in that order; junction bases with no gene match: 6. The CDR3 DNA reads TGTGCCAGCTCACCAAAACGACAGGGTCACAATGAGCAGTTCTTC. Encoded protein: CASSPKRQGHNEQFF.

The chain employs TRBV6-2 or TRBV6-3 and TRBJ2-7, with D maybe TRBD2 (6 bases). Germline CDR1 MNHEY, CDR2 SVGEGT. This CDR3 contains 12 residues. V was shortened by 4 bases and J by 9 bases, with 13 bases between the two germline ends. Written as DNA, the CDR3 is TGTGCCAGCAGTTCGCCGACTAGTCCGCAGTACTTC. Residues: CASSSPTSPQYF.

The chain is built from TRBV4-1 and TRBJ1-5; D is undetermined. V lost 0 bases, J lost 9 bases, and 12 bases lay in between. This CDR3 is 14 amino acids long. Germline V gives CDR1 MGHRA, CDR2 YSYEKL. As DNA, the CDR3 is TGCGCCAGCAGCCAAGAAACGGGTCCTTGGCCCCAGCATTTT. This gives the protein CASSQETGPWPQHF.

The rearrangement joins TRBV10-3 to TRBJ1-2, with 8 bases lining up with TRBD1. The CDR3 spans 14 residues. Germline CDR1 reads ENHRY; CDR2 reads SYGVKD. J gave up 1 base and V 4 bases, and 2 bases lay outside the gene matches. CDR3 nucleotides: TGTGCCATCAGTGTTACAGGGGGTAACTATGGCTACACCTTC. This sequence encodes CAISVTGGNYGYTF.

In this sample, this clone turned up a few times. The V call is TRBV7-2, the J call TRBJ1-5, with D maybe TRBD1 (5 bases). Germline V gene lookup returns CDR1 SGHTA and CDR2 FQGNSA. This CDR3 has 18 amino acids. The V end was cut by 5 bases, the J end by 0 bases, with 20 bases between. For the CDR3, the DNA is TGTGCCAGCAGCCCACGAATGGGGGGGGATTATAGCAATCAGCCCCAGCATTTT. This codes for CASSPRMGGDYSNQPQHF.

The V gene is TRBV28, the J gene TRBJ1-1; TRBD1 matches at 7 bases. Germline V gene data show CDR1 as MDHEN and CDR2 as SYDVKM. The CDR3 covers 14 residues. The V and J ends lost 6 bases and 0 bases, in that order; junction bases with no gene match: 4. Written as DNA, the CDR3 is TGTGCCAGCAGCAAGACAGGGTTGAACACTGAAGCTTTCTTT. Translating gives CASSKTGLNTEAFF. The variable domain in full, completed from reference TRBV28 and TRBJ1-1, reads DVKVTQSSRYLVKRTGEKVFLECVQDMDHENMFWYRQDPGLGLRLIYFSYDVKMKEKGDIPEGYSVSREKKERFSLILESASTNQTSMYLCASSKTGLNTEAFFGQGTRLTVV.

The V gene is TRBV28, the J gene TRBJ2-1, with D unresolved. Germline V gene sequence: CDR1 MDHEN, CDR2 SYDVKM. This CDR3 spans 16 amino acids. V was shortened by 6 bases and J by 6 bases, with 21 bases between the two germline ends. CDR3 in amino acids: CASSPHIELFTNEQFF. CDR3 sequence (DNA): TGTGCCAGCAGCCCCCATATCGAACTATTCACCAATGAGCAGTTCTTC. Drawing the rest from reference TRBV28 and TRBJ2-1, the complete variable domain is DVKVTQSSRYLVKRTGEKVFLECVQDMDHENMFWYRQDPGLGLRLIYFSYDVKMKEKGDIPEGYSVSREKKERFSLILESASTNQTSMYLCASSPHIELFTNEQFFGPGTRLTVL.

V is TRBV6-2 or TRBV6-3 and J is TRBJ2-7, with D hard to call. The V gene's germline CDR1 is MNHEY and CDR2 SVGEGT. This CDR3 spans 14 amino acids. The V end lost 3 bases, the J end lost 2 bases, and 11 bases lay between the germline ends. The CDR3 loop is CASSYAWSPYEQYF. The CDR3 DNA follows: TGTGCCAGCAGTTATGCTTGGAGTCCCTACGAGCAGTACTTC.

The CDR3 spells CASSPGGPSYNEQFF. In DNA form, the CDR3 reads TGTGCCAGCAGCCCGGGTGGCCCGAGCTACAATGAGCAGTTCTTC. This sequence joins TRBV11-1 and TRBJ2-1; D unresolved. The CDR3 length is 15 residues. Germline V gene data show CDR1 as SGHAT and CDR2 as FQDESV (reference sequence). The V and J ends lost 5 bases and 3 bases respectively, with 14 bases between them. Supplemented by reference TRBV11-1 and TRBJ2-1, the full variable domain reads EAEVAQSPRYKITEKSQAVAFWCDPISGHATLYWYRQILGQGPELLVQFQDESVVDDSQLPKDRFSAERLKGVDSTLKIQPAELGDSAMYLCASSPGGPSYNEQFFGPGTRLTVL.

This chain links TRBV6-5 with TRBJ1-4, with TRBD1 identical over 12 bases. The length of the CDR3 is 15 residues. Trimming removed 5 bases from V and 8 bases from J; junction bases left unmatched: 6. Germline V gives CDR1 MNHEY, CDR2 SVGAGI. CDR3 in DNA: TGTGCCAGCAGTAGGGGACAGGGGGCAGGGGAAAAACTGTTTTTT. Amino acids: CASSRGQGAGEKLFF.

The chain links TRBV15 to TRBJ2-1; possible D gene TRBD2, 6 bases. The CDR3 has 15 amino acids. Germline V gene sequence: CDR1 LNHNV, CDR2 YYDKDF (reference sequence). The V end was cut by 2 bases, the J end by 6 bases, with 14 bases between. CDR3: CATSRSGMRGNEQFF. Here the CDR3 DNA reads TGTGCCACCAGCAGAAGTGGCATGCGGGGCAATGAGCAGTTCTTC.

V gene TRBV7-2 combines with J gene TRBJ1-5, with TRBD1 identical over 7 bases. The CDR3 loop spans 14 amino acids. Germline V CDR1 and CDR2: SGHTA, FQGNSA. The V gene end was trimmed by 5 bases and the J gene end by 5 bases; junction bases not matched to a gene: 6. For the CDR3, the DNA is TGTGCCAGCAGCGCGGACAGGCGATATCAGCCCCAGCATTTT. It yields the protein CASSADRRYQPQHF.

The chain has TRBV5-1 and TRBJ1-1; 8 bases align to TRBD1. CDR1 SGHRS and CDR2 YFSETQ come from the germline V gene. J gave up 1 base and V 3 bases, and 5 bases lay outside the gene matches. CDR3 length equals 15 residues. In nucleotides, the CDR3 is TGCGCCAGCAGCTCACAGGGGGTGGGGAACACTGAAGCTTTCTTT. Protein: CASSSQGVGNTEAFF.

The J gene is TRBJ1-5, the V gene TRBV30; D unclear. The CDR3 covers 14 residues. Trimming pared 1 base from V and 1 base from J, leaving 8 bases between. Germline-derived CDR1 and CDR2 are GTSNPN and SVGIG (reference sequence). The CDR3 bases are TGTGCCTGGAGTGGAGGTGGGAGCAATCAGCCCCAGCATTTT. Protein sequence: CAWSGGGSNQPQHF.